The clone carrying this TCR beta chain was detected only a few times. Antigen unknown. Unmatched junction bases numbered 3, after V lost 1 base and J lost 0 bases. The CDR3 contains 15 residues. Germline V CDR1 and CDR2: GTSNPN, SVGIG (reference sequence). The sample comes from a study of beta chain features in type 1 diabetes. cDNA synthesis used the whole RNA isolate, giving expressed TCRB sequences. Method: immunoSEQ multiplex PCR; TCRdb's copy keeps in-frame clones and lacks some. The sample lists about 250,000 clones, roughly 11% occurring once. Whole-study findings and limits: Shorter TCRB CDR3s, moderately but significantly so, marked every one of the four CD4+ subsets in Type 1 diabetes patients. Cells carrying high TCR expression could end up over-represented when cDNA is sequenced. Sampled from patients, naive, central memory and Treg TCRB repertoires appeared more similar than those sampled from healthy donors. Any HLA effect on TCRB rearrangement was left unresolved by small sub-analyses.

Every sorted population was more than 95% pure. The TCR was taken from a man aged 25 to 45 with type 1 diabetes. Sequences were obtained from naive CD4+ T cells from blood. The rearrangement links TRBV30 to TRBJ2-7; 10 bases fit TRBD1. CDR3 DNA sequence: TGTGCCTGGAGTGGGGGACAGGGGTTCTCCTACGAGCAGTACTTC. Its translation is CAWSGGQGFSYEQYF.